The clone carrying this T cell receptor (beta chain) was seen once. With V trimmed by 7 bases and J by 4 bases, 12 bases remained unmatched. Germline V lookup: CDR1 MNHEY, CDR2 SVGAGI. The CDR3 has 15 residues. This sample is drawn from a study of OX40 agonist ivuxolimab in advanced cancers. The protocol was immunoSEQ multiplex PCR, while the TCRdb copy is restricted to in-frame clones and leaves out a portion. Here the sample spans approximately 100,000 clones, 92% being singletons. This chain links TRBV6-5 with TRBJ2-7; 8 nucleotides match TRBD2. The sequencing used CD4+ or CD8+ T cells sorted from blood, collected in a trial of the OX40 agonist ivuxolimab. The clonotype originates from an adult with an advanced solid tumor such as melanoma, head and neck, liver or kidney cancer. The CDR3 nucleotides are TGTGCCAGCACTCCTTCGGGGGGGTCGAGGTACGAGCAGTACTTC. It specifies CASTPSGGSRYEQYF.